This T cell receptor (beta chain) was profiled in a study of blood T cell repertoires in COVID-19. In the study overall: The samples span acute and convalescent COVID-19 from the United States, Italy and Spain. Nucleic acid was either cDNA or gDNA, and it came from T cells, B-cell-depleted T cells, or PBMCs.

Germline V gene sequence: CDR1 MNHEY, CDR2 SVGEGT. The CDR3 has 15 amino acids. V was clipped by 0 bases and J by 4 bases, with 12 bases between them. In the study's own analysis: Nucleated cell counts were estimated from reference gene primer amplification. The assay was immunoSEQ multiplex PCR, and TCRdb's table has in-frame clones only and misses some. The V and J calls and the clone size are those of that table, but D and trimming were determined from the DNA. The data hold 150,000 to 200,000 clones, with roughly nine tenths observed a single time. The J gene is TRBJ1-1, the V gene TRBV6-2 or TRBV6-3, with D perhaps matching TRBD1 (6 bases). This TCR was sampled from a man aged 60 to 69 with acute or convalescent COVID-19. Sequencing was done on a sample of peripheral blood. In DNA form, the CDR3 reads TGTGCCAGCAGTTACTCCGGGGGGCTGGGCACTGAAGCTTTCTTT. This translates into CASSYSGGLGTEAFF.